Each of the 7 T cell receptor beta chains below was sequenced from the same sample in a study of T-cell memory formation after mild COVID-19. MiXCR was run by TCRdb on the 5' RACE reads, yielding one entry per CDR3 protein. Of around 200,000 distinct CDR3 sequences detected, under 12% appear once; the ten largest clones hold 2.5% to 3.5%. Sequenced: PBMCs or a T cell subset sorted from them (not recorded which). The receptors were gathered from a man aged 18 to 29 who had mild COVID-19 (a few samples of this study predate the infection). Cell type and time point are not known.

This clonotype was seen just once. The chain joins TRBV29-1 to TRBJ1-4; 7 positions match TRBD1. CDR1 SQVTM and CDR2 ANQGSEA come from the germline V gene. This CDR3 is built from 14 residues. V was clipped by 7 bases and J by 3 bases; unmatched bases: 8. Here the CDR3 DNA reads TGCAGCGGGGCGACAGGGTCGTCTAATGAAAAACTGTTTTTT. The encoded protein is CSGATGSSNEKLFF.

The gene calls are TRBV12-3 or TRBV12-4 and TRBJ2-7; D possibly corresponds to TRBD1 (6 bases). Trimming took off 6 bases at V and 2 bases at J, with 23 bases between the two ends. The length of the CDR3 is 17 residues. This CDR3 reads CASRLKAFSDSAYEQYV. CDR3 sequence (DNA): TGTGCCAGCAGGTTAAAGGCATTCTCGGACAGCGCCTACGAGCAGTACGTC.

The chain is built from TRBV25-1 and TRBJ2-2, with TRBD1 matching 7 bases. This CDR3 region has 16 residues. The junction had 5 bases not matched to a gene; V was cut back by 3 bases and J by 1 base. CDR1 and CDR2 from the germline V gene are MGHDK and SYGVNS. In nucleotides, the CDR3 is TGTGCCAGCAGTGATCCGGGACAGAAGAACACCGGGGAGCTGTTTTTT. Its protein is CASSDPGQKNTGELFF.

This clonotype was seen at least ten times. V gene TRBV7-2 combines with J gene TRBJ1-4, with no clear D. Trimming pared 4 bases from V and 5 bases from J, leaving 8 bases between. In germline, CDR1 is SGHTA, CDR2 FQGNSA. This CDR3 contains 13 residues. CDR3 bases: TGTGCCAGCAGCTCGATGGGAAATGAAAAACTGTTTTTT. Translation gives CASSSMGNEKLFF. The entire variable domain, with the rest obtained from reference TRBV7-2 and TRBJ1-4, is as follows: GAGVSQSPSNKVTEKGKDVELRCDPISGHTALYWYRQSLGQGLEFLIYFQGNSAPDKSGLPSDRFSAERTGGSVSTLTIQRTQQEDSAVYLCASSSMGNEKLFFGSGTQLSVL.

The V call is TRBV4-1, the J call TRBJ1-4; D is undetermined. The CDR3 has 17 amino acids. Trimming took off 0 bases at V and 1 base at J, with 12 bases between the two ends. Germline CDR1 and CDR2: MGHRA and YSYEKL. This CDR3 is CASSQEGSPVTNEKLFF. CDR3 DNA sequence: TGCGCCAGCAGCCAAGAAGGTTCGCCGGTAACTAATGAAAAACTGTTTTTT.

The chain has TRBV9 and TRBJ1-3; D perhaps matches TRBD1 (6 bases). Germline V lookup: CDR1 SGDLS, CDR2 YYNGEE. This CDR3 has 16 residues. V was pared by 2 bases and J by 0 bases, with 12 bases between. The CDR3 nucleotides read TGTGCCAGCAGCGTCTCAGGGGCGGCCTCTGGAAACACCATATATTTT. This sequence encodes CASSVSGAASGNTIYF.

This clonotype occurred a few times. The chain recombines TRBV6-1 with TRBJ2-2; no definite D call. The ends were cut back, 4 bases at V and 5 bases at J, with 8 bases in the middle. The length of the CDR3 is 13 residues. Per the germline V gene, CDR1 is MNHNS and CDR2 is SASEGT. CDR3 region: CASSVLATGELFF. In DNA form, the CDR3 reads TGTGCCAGCAGTGTGCTGGCGACCGGGGAGCTGTTTTTT.